The present T cell receptor beta chain was sequenced within a study of T cells in Graves' hyperthyroidism and ophthalmopathy. Findings and limits, study-wide: The authors' 13 V-J model separated ophthalmopathy from stable hyperthyroidism. Most thyroid clonotypes with frequency above 0.001 were detected in blood.

This CDR3 comprises 12 residues. V trimming: 6 bases; J trimming: 11 bases; junction bases outside the gene matches: 11. Germline assignment: CDR1 SQVTM and CDR2 ANQGSEA. As concerns this clonotype: Its antigen remains unidentified.

RNA transcripts yielded amplified TCR beta CDR3 regions. Carried out on the TCR CDR3, a first-round RT-PCR used the HTBI primer set. TCRdb called the multiplex PCR reads again in MiXCR, with one record for every CDR3 protein. The table records about 46,000 distinct CDR3 sequences, around 49% of them present only once. V gene TRBV29-1 combines with J gene TRBJ2-5; 8 nucleotides match TRBD2. The sequence came from a woman aged 50 to 60 with Graves' hyperthyroidism. Sequencing input: peripheral blood or thyroid tissue (not recorded which). The CDR3 region is CSVRRTSREQYF. DNA of the CDR3: TGCAGCGTCCGACGGACTAGCAGGGAGCAGTACTTC.